What follows are 2 T cell receptor beta chains derived from one specimen sequenced in a study of blood T cell repertoires in COVID-19. The assay was immunoSEQ multiplex PCR, and TCRdb's table has in-frame clones only and misses some. The table includes over 50,000 clones, roughly 86% detected once. Source material: peripheral blood. These receptors all come from a human donor in a cohort sampled during active COVID-19.

The chain carries TRBV11-1 and TRBJ2-5; 8 bases align to TRBD1. Germline loops: CDR1 SGHAT, CDR2 FQDESV (reference sequence). After removal of 5 bases from V and 3 bases from J, the junction contained 5 bases not matched to a gene. The length of the CDR3 is 14 residues. The CDR3 DNA sequence: TGTGCCAGCAGCCTCCGGGACAGGAAAGAGACCCAGTACTTC. This gives the protein CASSLRDRKETQYF. The full variable domain, with the rest looked up from reference TRBV11-1 and TRBJ2-5, is EAEVAQSPRYKITEKSQAVAFWCDPISGHATLYWYRQILGQGPELLVQFQDESVVDDSQLPKDRFSAERLKGVDSTLKIQPAELGDSAMYLCASSLRDRKETQYFGPGTRLLVL.

The V gene is TRBV6-4, the J gene TRBJ2-2; no clear D. The germline V gene encodes CDR1 MRHNA and CDR2 SNTAGT. This CDR3 spans 13 amino acids. Trimming removed 1 base at V and 4 bases at J, with 4 bases between. CDR3 loop: CASSDFSTGELFF. In nucleotides, the CDR3 is TGTGCCAGCAGTGACTTCTCCACCGGGGAGCTGTTTTTT.